This TCR beta chain was sequenced in a study of blood T cell repertoires in COVID-19. Germline V gene sequence: CDR1 SEHNR, CDR2 FQNEAQ (reference sequence). Deletions cut 0 bases from V and 1 base from J, with 9 bases between. This CDR3 has 15 amino acids. This clone showed up just once. Profiling relied on immunoSEQ multiplex PCR, and the TCRdb table lists in-frame clones only, not all of them. The profile shows under 200,000 clones, about 85% of them singletons. The receptor was derived from a woman between 50 and 59 years old who had recovered from COVID-19. The material sequenced was PBMCs or T cells enriched from blood (not recorded which). The V gene is TRBV7-9, the J gene TRBJ1-1; no clear D gene. CDR3 in DNA: TGTGCCAGCAGCTTAGCGGGCCAGCCGAACACTGAAGCTTTCTTT. This gives the protein CASSLAGQPNTEAFF. The variable domain in full, completed from reference TRBV7-9 and TRBJ1-1, reads DTGVSQNPRHKITKRGQNVTFRCDPISEHNRLYWYRQTLGQGPEFLTYFQNEAQLEKSRLLSDRFSAERPKGSFSTLEIQRTEQGDSAMYLCASSLAGQPNTEAFFGQGTRLTVV.